This TCR beta chain stems from a study of T cells in Graves' hyperthyroidism and ophthalmopathy. Amplification yielded TCR beta CDR3 regions, with RNA transcripts as the source. The TCR CDR3 first-round RT-PCR relied on the HTBI primer set. Using its own MiXCR run on the multiplex PCR reads, TCRdb lists one record per CDR3 protein. The sample holds 640,000 or so distinct CDR3 sequences, 14% to 15% seen once. A few counts support this clonotype. No antigen is known for it. A much bigger clone sits one base away, suggesting this may be a read error. The CDR3 totals 15 residues. Overall study findings and caveats: A model using 13 V-J features told ophthalmopathy apart from stable hyperthyroidism.

The clonotype was recovered from a woman aged 40 to 50 with Graves' ophthalmopathy. Sequencing input: blood. The chain combines TRBV12-3 or TRBV12-4 with TRBJ1-1; no firm D call. CDR3 loop: CASSFSLLMNTGAFF. CDR3 nucleotides: TGTGCCAGCAGTTTTTCTCTCCTGATGAACACTGGAGCTTTCTTT.